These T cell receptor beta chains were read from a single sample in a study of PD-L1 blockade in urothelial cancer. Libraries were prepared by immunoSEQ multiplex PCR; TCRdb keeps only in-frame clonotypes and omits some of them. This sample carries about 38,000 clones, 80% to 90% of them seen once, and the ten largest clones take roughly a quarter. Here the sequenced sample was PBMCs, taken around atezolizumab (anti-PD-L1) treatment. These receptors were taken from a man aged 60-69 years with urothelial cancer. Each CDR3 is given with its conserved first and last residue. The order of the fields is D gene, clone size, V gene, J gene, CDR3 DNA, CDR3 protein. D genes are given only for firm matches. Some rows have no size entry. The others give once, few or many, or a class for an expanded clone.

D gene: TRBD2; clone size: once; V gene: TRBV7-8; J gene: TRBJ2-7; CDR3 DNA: TGTGCCAGCAGCCCAGCTCGAAGCGGGGGGATTTACGAGCAGTACTTC; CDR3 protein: CASSPARSGGIYEQYF
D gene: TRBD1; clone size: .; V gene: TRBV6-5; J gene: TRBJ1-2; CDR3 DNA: TGTGCCAGCAGTTACGGAGGGACAGGGAGTGGCTACACCTTC; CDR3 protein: CASSYGGTGSGYTF
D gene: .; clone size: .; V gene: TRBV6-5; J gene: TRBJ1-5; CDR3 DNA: TGTGCCAGCAGTTACGACAGGAATCAGCCCCAGCATTTT; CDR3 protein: CASSYDRNQPQHF
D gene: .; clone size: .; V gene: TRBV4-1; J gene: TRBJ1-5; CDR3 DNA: TGCGCCAGCAGCCAGAGACATAGCAATCAGCCCCAGCATTTT; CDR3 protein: CASSQRHSNQPQHF
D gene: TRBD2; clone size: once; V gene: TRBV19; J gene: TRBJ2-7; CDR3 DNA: TGTGCCAGTAGACTAGCGGGAGTTAACGAGCAGTACTTC; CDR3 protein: CASRLAGVNEQYF
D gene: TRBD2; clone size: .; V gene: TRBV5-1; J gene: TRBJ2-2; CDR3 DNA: TGCGCCAGCACGGGAGGAAGACTCAACACCGGGGAGCTGTTTTTT; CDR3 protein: CASTGGRLNTGELFF
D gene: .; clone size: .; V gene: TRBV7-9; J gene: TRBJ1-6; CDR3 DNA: TGTGCCAGCAGCTTAGTTATACAGAGCCGTCTGTCCGACTCACCCCTCCACTTT; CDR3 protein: CASSLVIQSRLSDSPLHF
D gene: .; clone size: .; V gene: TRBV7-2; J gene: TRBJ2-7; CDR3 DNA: TGTGCCAGCAGCTTAGCGGCAGGTTCCCCTTACTCCTACGAGCAGTACTTC; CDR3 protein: CASSLAAGSPYSYEQYF
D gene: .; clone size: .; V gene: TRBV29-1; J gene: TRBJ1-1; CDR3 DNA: TGCAGCGTTGTACCACGCAGTGAAGCTTTCTTT; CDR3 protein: CSVVPRSEAFF
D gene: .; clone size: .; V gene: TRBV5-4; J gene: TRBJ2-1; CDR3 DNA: TGTGCCAGCTCCGAGGGCGGGGGCGCCTACAATGAGCAGTTCTTC; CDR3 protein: CASSEGGGAYNEQFF